This T cell receptor beta chain was found in a study of T-cell reconstitution after alpha-beta-depleted transplantation in children. Germline V gene lookup returns CDR1 MNHEY and CDR2 SVGAGI. The CDR3 length is 15 residues. Trimming left V 2 bases short and J 2 bases short, with 11 bases between. The TCRbeta library was prepared with unique molecular identifiers. TCRdb re-derived calls from the PCR reads in MiXCR, one entry per CDR3 protein. This table has more than 450,000 distinct CDR3 sequences, around 20% appearing once. The sequenced sample was PBMCs from the stem cell graft donor, obtained from the stem cell graft. The V call is TRBV6-5, the J call TRBJ2-3; weak D call: TRBD2 (5 bases). The sequence derives from a human donor who donated a stem cell graft to a child with acute lymphoblastic leukemia. The CDR3 coding sequence is TGTGCCAGCAGTTACCCTCCGCGGGTCACAGATACGCAGTATTTT. Protein sequence: CASSYPPRVTDTQYF.